One TCR beta chain is described in this entry. These data come from a study of Ad26.COV2.S vaccination and SARS-CoV-2 variants. V shed 4 bases and J shed 0 bases, with 10 bases lying between them. The CDR3 totals 14 residues. Germline CDR1 SGHNT, CDR2 YYREEE (reference sequence). The method was immunoSEQ multiplex PCR; TCRdb's version includes in-frame clones alone and lacks a portion of them. This sample has 350,000 to 450,000 clones, with 80% to 90% found just once. The treatment: 15 to 20 received Ad26.COV2.S at low or high dose, single or two shots; about five received placebo; per-sample allocation not given. The samples date from day 63 after the first vaccine or placebo injection.

The source of this sequence is a person between 18 and 60 years old who received the Ad26.COV2.S COVID-19 vaccine or a placebo. J is TRBJ1-2 and V is TRBV5-4; the D gene is possibly TRBD1 (5 bases). Sequenced material: peripheral blood, taken in a trial of Ad26.COV2.S vaccine versus placebo. CDR3 DNA sequence: TGTGCCAGCAGCCCTGAGACAGCTAACTATGGCTACACCTTC. This codes for CASSPETANYGYTF.